Below, 25 T cell receptor beta chains from the same sample are listed, as sequenced in a study of vaccination effects on CD4 cells after COVID-19 (dated by TCRdb to the early 2020s). No antigen has been identified for these receptors. Library preparation used the immunoSEQ multiplex PCR assay. Drawn from immuneACCESS, this table holds only the in-frame rearrangements with V and J called that TCRdb kept. Clones are partly lost; checked studies trace under half to an unresolved V gene and leave the rest unexplained. The sample yields tens of thousands of clones; roughly 80% were counted once. The ten largest clones capture 7% to 9.5% of the sample. To identify antigen-specific CD4+ T cell clonotypes by their expansion, the ViraFEST assay first stimulated PBMC with viral peptide pools and then applied TCR sequencing. After approximately eleven days of culture, CD4+ T cells were isolated with the EasySep CD4+ T cell isolation kit. Each participant received two doses of an mRNA SARS-CoV-2 vaccine, either BNT162b2 or mRNA-1273.

Sequencing used CD4+ T cells from PBMCs cultured with SARS-CoV-2 spike peptides, obtained after COVID-19 vaccination. The cell subset or site label, read with the paper, signifies: SARS-CoV-2 spike overlapping peptide pool stimulation. Receptors were obtained from a human donor who received a COVID-19 vaccine.

The chain recombines TRBV7-2 with TRBJ1-6; 7 positions agree with TRBD1. CDR3 size: 15 residues. Germline CDR1 and CDR2: SGHTA and FQGNSA. The ends lost 1 base at V and 9 bases at J; junction bases unmatched: 6. The CDR3, as DNA: TGTGCCAGCAGCTTAGGACAGGGTCCGGGTTCACCCCTCCACTTT. It encodes CASSLGQGPGSPLHF.

This clone was detected only once. V and J are TRBV5-1 and TRBJ1-1, with 7 bases lining up with TRBD1. CDR3 length equals 13 residues. Germline lookup yields CDR1 SGHRS and CDR2 YFSETQ. Germline trimming cut 3 bases from V and 11 bases from J; bases unmatched to any gene: 10. The CDR3 DNA reads TGCGCCAGCAGCTCCGACAGGGAAGGCGAGGCTTTCTTT. Its protein product is CASSSDREGEAFF.

V and J are TRBV4-1 and TRBJ2-1; the match to TRBD2 covers 9 bases. The CDR3 extends over 16 amino acids. V trimming: 3 bases; J trimming: 10 bases; junction bases outside the gene matches: 13. From germline, CDR1 is MGHRA and CDR2 YSYEKL. The CDR3 sequence is CASSQDTSGWGFEQFF. CDR3 DNA: TGCGCCAGCAGCCAGGACACTAGCGGGTGGGGTTTCGAGCAGTTCTTC.

The chain has TRBV18 and TRBJ2-2, with D uncertain. CDR3 length: 13 residues. Trimming took 6 bases from V and 1 from J, leaving 6 bases between them. Germline CDR1 and CDR2: KGHSH and LQKENI. In DNA form, the CDR3 reads TGTGCCAGCTCCCCCGGGAACACCGGGGAGCTGTTTTTT. This encodes CASSPGNTGELFF.

The J gene is TRBJ1-3, the V gene TRBV6-1; D is possibly TRBD1 (5 bases). CDR1 MNHNS and CDR2 SASEGT come from the germline V gene. The V end lost 2 bases, the J end lost 0 bases, and 14 bases lay between the germline ends. CDR3 length: 17 residues. The CDR3 coding sequence is TGTGCCAGCAGTGAATGGGGGGGTTCCCTCTCTGGAAACACCATATATTTT. Its translation is CASSEWGGSLSGNTIYF.

This clone showed up just a few times. The gene calls are TRBV5-1 and TRBJ1-4; tentative D call: TRBD1 (5 bases). This CDR3 has 15 residues. Germline V CDR1 and CDR2: SGHRS, YFSETQ. Deletions cut 0 bases from V and 7 bases from J, with 13 bases between. The CDR3 spells CASSLAVVGGEKLFF. The CDR3 region has the DNA TGCGCCAGCAGCTTGGCAGTCGTCGGGGGTGAAAAACTGTTTTTT.

The rearrangement uses TRBV6-5 and TRBJ1-2; D is unresolved. The CDR3 spans 16 residues. Germline V gives CDR1 MNHEY, CDR2 SVGAGI. The ends were cut back, 0 bases at V and 3 bases at J, with 14 bases in the middle. CDR3 amino acids: CASSYSQLGSHYGYTF. The CDR3 DNA is TGTGCCAGCAGTTACTCTCAATTAGGAAGCCACTATGGCTACACCTTC.

The genes are TRBV5-1 and TRBJ1-1; D is ambiguous. Deletions cut 0 bases from V and 5 bases from J, with 11 bases between. CDR1 and CDR2 (germline): SGHRS, YFSETQ. The CDR3 length is 14 residues. The CDR3 here is CASSLESRKTEAFF. The DNA for the CDR3 is TGCGCCAGCAGCTTGGAGTCAAGAAAGACTGAAGCTTTCTTT. Using reference TRBV5-1 and TRBJ1-1 for the parts outside the CDR3, the full variable domain is KAGVTQTPRYLIKTRGQQVTLSCSPISGHRSVSWYQQTPGQGLQFLFEYFSETQRNKGNFPGRFSGRQFSNSRSEMNVSTLELGDSALYLCASSLESRKTEAFFGQGTRLTVV.

The chain carries TRBV10-1 and TRBJ2-3, with 9 bases fitting TRBD1. The germline gives CDR1 WNHNN, CDR2 SYGVQD (reference sequence). The CDR3 has 16 residues. V was pared by 1 base and J by 3 bases, with 5 bases of the junction left unmatched. The CDR3 spells CASSEYRTGVTDTQYF. The CDR3, as DNA: TGCGCCAGCAGTGAGTACAGGACAGGGGTAACAGATACGCAGTATTTT.

The V gene is TRBV21-1, the J gene TRBJ1-1; the listed D gene, TRBD1, was not tested against the DNA. TRBV21-1 is shown as a pseudogene. The CDR3 has 17 residues. The CDR3 nucleotides read TGTGCCAGCAGTCCCAACAGGGGGGAGGGCATGAACACTGAAGCTTTCTTT. This translates into CASSPNRGEGMNTEAFF.

The genes are TRBV7-2 and TRBJ2-2; D gene uncertain. The CDR3 is 14 residues long. V was clipped by 1 base and J by 1 base, with 4 bases between them. Looked up from germline, CDR1 is SGHTA and CDR2 is FQGNSA. The CDR3 DNA is TGTGCCAGCAGCTTAGAAGGGAACACCGGGGAGCTGTTTTTT. Protein: CASSLEGNTGELFF.

V usage is TRBV5-1 and J usage is TRBJ2-3; D is unresolved. V dropped 3 bases and J dropped 3 bases, with 17 bases sitting between them. CDR1 and CDR2 from the germline V gene are SGHRS and YFSETQ. The CDR3 has 16 residues. CDR3 DNA: TGCGCCAGCAGCTCACCGACCGCATTTGGTACAGATACGCAGTATTTT. This codes for CASSSPTAFGTDTQYF. The variable domain in full, completed from reference TRBV5-1 and TRBJ2-3, reads KAGVTQTPRYLIKTRGQQVTLSCSPISGHRSVSWYQQTPGQGLQFLFEYFSETQRNKGNFPGRFSGRQFSNSRSEMNVSTLELGDSALYLCASSSPTAFGTDTQYFGPGTRLTVL.

This chain links TRBV18 with TRBJ1-1, with 7 bases identical to TRBD1. The V gene's germline CDR1 is KGHSH and CDR2 LQKENI. The length of the CDR3 is 14 residues. With 7 bases clipped from V and 1 base from J, the junction kept 6 bases outside the gene matches. CDR3 protein: CASFLTGANTEAFF. Written as DNA, the CDR3 is TGTGCCAGCTTCCTAACAGGGGCGAACACTGAAGCTTTCTTT.

The V call is TRBV27, the J call TRBJ1-1; the match to TRBD1 covers 12 bases. CDR1 is MNHEY, CDR2 SMNVEV, per germline (reference sequence). The V segment lost 1 base and the J segment 10 bases; nucleotides outside the gene matches: 1. The CDR3 covers 13 residues. CDR3 amino acids: CASSLWDRGRAFF. CDR3 bases: TGTGCCAGCAGTTTATGGGACAGGGGGCGAGCTTTCTTT.

The chain couples TRBV4-1 to TRBJ1-2, with a tentative D call TRBD1 (6 bases). Germline CDR1 reads MGHRA; CDR2 reads YSYEKL. This CDR3 has 15 amino acids. V lost 1 base, J lost 4 bases, and 13 bases lay in between. DNA for the CDR3: TGCGCCAGCAGCCAAGGTGTATCAGGGGCCTATGGCTACACCTTC. It encodes CASSQGVSGAYGYTF.

The sample holds a few counts of this clone. This rearrangement joins TRBV27 to TRBJ2-7; the match to TRBD2 covers 14 bases. V gave up 5 bases and J gave up 2 bases; unmatched junction bases: 2. The CDR3 is made up of 15 amino acids. Germline CDR1 and CDR2: MNHEY and SMNVEV (reference sequence). The CDR3 DNA sequence: TGTGCCAGCAGTCGACTAGCGGGAGGGCCCTACGAGCAGTACTTC. Protein sequence: CASSRLAGGPYEQYF.

V usage is TRBV6-2 or TRBV6-3 and J usage is TRBJ2-3; D is uncertain. Trimming stripped 2 bases from V and 2 bases from J, with 8 bases between. The CDR3 contains 14 residues. Germline V gene data show CDR1 as MNHEY and CDR2 as SVGEGT. The CDR3 reads CASSYGRHTDTQYF. CDR3 bases: TGTGCCAGCAGTTACGGCCGCCACACAGATACGCAGTATTTT.

This clone came up a few times. The chain combines TRBV5-4 with TRBJ2-5, with 16 positions matching TRBD2. The length of the CDR3 is 17 residues. V shed 4 bases and J 5 bases; nucleotides not matched to a gene: 8. Germline V gene data show CDR1 as SGHNT and CDR2 as YYREEE (reference sequence). The CDR3 DNA reads as TGTGCCAGCAGCCCGGGACTAGCGGGAGGGCCGGAGGAGACCCAGTACTTC. It specifies CASSPGLAGGPEETQYF.

This clone was seen just once. V is TRBV30 and J is TRBJ2-2, with D perhaps being TRBD1 or TRBD2 (5 bases each). This CDR3 comprises 14 residues. Per the germline V gene, CDR1 is GTSNPN and CDR2 is SVGIG (reference sequence). The V end lost 2 bases, the J end lost 1 base, and 8 bases lay between the germline ends. CDR3 nucleotides: TGTGCCTGGAGTCGGGGCCTGAACACCGGGGAGCTGTTTTTT. It specifies CAWSRGLNTGELFF.

The genes are TRBV12-5 and TRBJ2-1; unclear D gene. In germline, CDR1 is LGHNT, CDR2 FRNRAP. With 7 bases removed from V and 13 bases from J, the gap between germline ends came to 14 bases. The CDR3 runs to 11 residues. As DNA, the CDR3 is TGTGCTAGTGACTTGCGGCAAGATCAGTTCTTC. This translates into CASDLRQDQFF.

The V and J genes are TRBV19 and TRBJ2-2; 10 bases map to TRBD2. Germline CDR1 reads LNHDA; CDR2 reads SQIVND (reference sequence). The CDR3 spans 15 residues. J lost 7 bases, V lost 9 bases, and 11 bases had no gene match. The CDR3 bases are TGTGCCAGCCGAAGGACTAGCGGCGCGCGCGGGGAGCTGTTTTTT. Protein sequence: CASRRTSGARGELFF. The whole variable domain, filled in from reference TRBV19 and TRBJ2-2, reads DGGITQSPKYLFRKEGQNVTLSCEQNLNHDAMYWYRQDPGQGLRLIYYSQIVNDFQKGDIAEGYSVSREKKESFPLTVTSAQKNPTAFYLCASRRTSGARGELFFGEGSRLTVL.

This chain joins TRBV5-1 and TRBJ2-1, with D tentatively TRBD2 (5 bases). CDR3 length: 15 amino acids. V gave up 0 bases and J gave up 10 bases, with 17 bases separating them. Germline-derived CDR1 and CDR2 are SGHRS and YFSETQ. As DNA, the CDR3 is TGCGCCAGCAGCTTGGCCGGGGTCGTTTCCGGGGAGCAGTTCTTC. Translated: CASSLAGVVSGEQFF. Drawing the rest from reference TRBV5-1 and TRBJ2-1, the complete variable domain is KAGVTQTPRYLIKTRGQQVTLSCSPISGHRSVSWYQQTPGQGLQFLFEYFSETQRNKGNFPGRFSGRQFSNSRSEMNVSTLELGDSALYLCASSLAGVVSGEQFFGPGTRLTVL.

The genes are TRBV6-1 and TRBJ1-2; D unresolved. V was shortened by 1 base and J by 7 bases, with 7 bases between the two germline ends. This CDR3 contains 12 residues. Germline CDR1 MNHNS, CDR2 SASEGT. DNA for the CDR3: TGTGCCAGCAGTGAAGGAGGAGTTGGCTACACCTTC. Translated, it gives CASSEGGVGYTF.

This clone was recorded a few times. V is TRBV19 and J is TRBJ1-1; D call uncertain. Trimming stripped 3 bases from V and 0 bases from J, with 14 bases between. The CDR3 extends over 16 amino acids. Looked up from germline, CDR1 is LNHDA and CDR2 is SQIVND (reference sequence). The CDR3 coding sequence is TGTGCCAGTAGTATCCAGGATGGCACCATGAACACTGAAGCTTTCTTT. It encodes CASSIQDGTMNTEAFF.

V usage is TRBV7-2 and J usage is TRBJ2-6; TRBD1 matches 8 bases. J lost 3 bases, V lost 3 bases, and 4 bases had no gene match. CDR1 is SGHTA and CDR2 is FQGNSA in the germline V gene. The CDR3 length is 16 residues. CDR3 sequence: CASSFQGASGANVLTF. The CDR3 nucleotides read TGTGCCAGCAGCTTCCAGGGGGCCAGTGGGGCCAACGTCCTGACTTTC.